The 22 T cell receptor beta chains given below trace back to one sample, sequenced in a study of regulatory and conventional T cells in RAG deficiency. Produced via immunoSEQ multiplex PCR; TCRdb's table is partial and in-frame only. The table lists about 34,000 clones, 76% of them singletons. Genomic DNA came from blood conventional CD4+ T cells gated CD25-low CD127-high. This sample also appeared in a second study, on regulatory T cells. That source notes: Amplification used 52 TRBV primers and 13 TRBJ primers.

The sample consisted of CD4+ effector T cells sorted from blood. All receptors derive from a human donor in good health.

This clone has a single count. Here the CDR3 reads CAAGTSYEQYF. DNA for the CDR3: TGTGCCGCCGGGACTTCCTACGAGCAGTACTTC. The J gene is TRBJ2-5, the V gene TRBV6-6, with TRBD2 as a possible D gene (6 bases). The J call could be wrong; TRBJ2-7 is a better fit for the DNA end. This CDR3 is built from 11 residues. The germline gives CDR1 MNHNY, CDR2 SVGAGI (reference sequence).

This chain joins TRBV29-1 and TRBJ1-1, with TRBD1 as a possible D gene (5 bases). V lost 4 bases and J 4 bases, leaving 13 bases between the germline ends. CDR1 is SQVTM and CDR2 is ANQGSEA in the germline V gene. This CDR3 has 13 amino acids. The CDR3 here is CSVVLQGGTEAFF. As DNA, the CDR3 is TGCAGCGTTGTACTGCAGGGCGGCACTGAAGCTTTCTTT.

This chain links TRBV5-1 with TRBJ1-4; 9 nucleotides align to TRBD1. Per germline, CDR1 SGHRS and CDR2 YFSETQ. The CDR3 consists of 15 residues. V was clipped by 3 bases and J by 4 bases; unmatched bases: 4. CDR3 DNA: TGCGCCAGCAGCTCCGGGACAGGGTTTAATGAAAAACTGTTTTTT. Its protein product is CASSSGTGFNEKLFF. Using reference TRBV5-1 and TRBJ1-4 for the parts outside the CDR3, the full variable domain is KAGVTQTPRYLIKTRGQQVTLSCSPISGHRSVSWYQQTPGQGLQFLFEYFSETQRNKGNFPGRFSGRQFSNSRSEMNVSTLELGDSALYLCASSSGTGFNEKLFFGSGTQLSVL.

The chain joins TRBV19 to TRBJ1-1; unclear D gene. The germline V gene has CDR1 LNHDA and CDR2 SQIVND (reference sequence). V was clipped by 6 bases and J by 5 bases, with 13 bases between them. The CDR3 is 13 amino acids. The CDR3 DNA follows: TGTGCCAGTAGCAAAAAACGGGGTACTGAAGCTTTCTTT. This translates into CASSKKRGTEAFF.

This chain joins TRBV4-1 and TRBJ1-2, with D maybe TRBD1 (5 bases). V dropped 4 bases and J dropped 6 bases, with 12 bases sitting between them. This CDR3 comprises 13 residues. Germline V CDR1 and CDR2: MGHRA, YSYEKL. CDR3 protein: CASSPRRGDGYTF. CDR3 coding DNA: TGCGCCAGCAGCCCGAGGAGGGGAGATGGCTACACCTTC.

This clone came up a few times. The chain is built from TRBV28 and TRBJ1-2; perhaps TRBD1 as D (6 bases). CDR1 MDHEN and CDR2 SYDVKM come from the germline V gene. There are 13 residues in the CDR3. V gave up 9 bases and J gave up 3 bases, with 14 bases separating them. CDR3 residues: CASLRGADYGYTF. The CDR3 DNA is TGTGCCAGTTTGAGGGGGGCGGACTATGGCTACACCTTC.

The chain carries TRBV19 and TRBJ1-2; the D is unclear. The V gene lost 0 bases and the J gene lost 4 bases, with 9 bases spanning the gap. The CDR3 consists of 14 residues. Germline CDR1 and CDR2: LNHDA and SQIVND (reference sequence). CDR3 amino acids: CASSIDSGVYGYTF. CDR3 in DNA: TGTGCCAGTAGTATAGATTCCGGGGTCTATGGCTACACCTTC.

This chain uses TRBV21-1 with TRBJ2-7; the table's D call of TRBD2 was not tested on the DNA. TRBV21-1 is recorded as a pseudogene. This CDR3 is built from 17 residues. DNA for the CDR3: TGTGCCAGCAGCAAAGGGCCTAGCGGGGGGTCCCGTTACGAGCAGTACTTC. As protein: CASSKGPSGGSRYEQYF.

This chain joins TRBV18 and TRBJ2-3; 14 positions match TRBD2. V lost 3 bases and J lost 3; bases outside the gene matches: 8. The CDR3 totals 18 residues. The germline CDR1 and CDR2 sequences are KGHSH and LQKENI. For the CDR3, the DNA is TGTGCCAGCTCACCCCTAGGACTAGCGGGGGGAACGACAGATACGCAGTATTTT. Translating gives CASSPLGLAGGTTDTQYF. Variable domain in full (rest from reference TRBV18 and TRBJ2-3): NAGVMQNPRHLVRRRGQEARLRCSPMKGHSHVYWYRQLPEEGLKFMVYLQKENIIDESGMPKERFSAEFPKEGPSILRIQQVVRGDSAAYFCASSPLGLAGGTTDTQYFGPGTRLTVL.

This clone was counted a few times. The chain joins TRBV5-1 to TRBJ1-6; maybe TRBD1 (5 bases). The CDR3 consists of 13 residues. Germline CDR1 SGHRS, CDR2 YFSETQ. Trimming took off 4 bases at V and 9 bases at J, with 11 bases between the two ends. CDR3 bases: TGCGCCAGCAGCCCGGACATGGGTTCACCCCTCCACTTT. Translating it yields CASSPDMGSPLHF.

This sequence joins TRBV9 and TRBJ1-3; D gene ambiguous. Germline V lookup: CDR1 SGDLS, CDR2 YYNGEE. V was shortened by 0 bases and J by 4 bases, with 14 bases between the two germline ends. The CDR3 contains 16 residues. The CDR3, as DNA: TGTGCCAGCAGCGTAGTCCCTGAAAGGCTGGGAAACACCATATATTTT. Translation: CASSVVPERLGNTIYF.

The rearrangement links TRBV15 to TRBJ2-7, with D perhaps assigned TRBD1 or TRBD2 (5 bases each). V lost 1 base, J lost 6 bases, and 19 bases lay in between. The germline V gene encodes CDR1 LNHNV and CDR2 YYDKDF (reference sequence). This CDR3 is 16 amino acids long. Here the CDR3 reads CATSRARVRGASEQYF. DNA for the CDR3: TGTGCCACCAGCAGAGCAAGGGTCAGAGGGGCCTCCGAGCAGTACTTC. Drawing the rest from reference TRBV15 and TRBJ2-7, the complete variable domain is DAMVIQNPRYQVTQFGKPVTLSCSQTLNHNVMYWYQQKSSQAPKLLFHYYDKDFNNEADTPDNFQSRRPNTSFCFLDIRSPGLGDTAMYLCATSRARVRGASEQYFGPGTRLTVT.

The CDR3 is CASRPGQTAYEQYF. The DNA for the CDR3 is TGTGCCAGCAGGCCGGGACAGACTGCCTACGAGCAGTACTTC. This chain joins TRBV6-5 and TRBJ2-7, with 7 bases that match TRBD1. Per germline, CDR1 MNHEY and CDR2 SVGAGI. CDR3 length equals 14 residues. V shed 6 bases, J shed 2 bases, and the junction held 7 bases outside the gene matches.

CDR3 sequence: CASSETPGPQETQYF. CDR3 nucleotides: TGCGCCAGCAGTGAGACCCCAGGGCCCCAAGAGACCCAGTACTTC. J is TRBJ2-5 and V is TRBV10-1; tentatively, D is TRBD1 (5 bases). Trimming stripped 2 bases from V and 1 base from J, with 11 bases between. Per germline, CDR1 WNHNN and CDR2 SYGVQD (reference sequence). This CDR3 comprises 15 residues.

This clone has just one count. V is TRBV5-4 and J is TRBJ2-4; possibly TRBD1 or TRBD2 for D (6 bases each). From germline, CDR1 is SGHNT and CDR2 YYREEE (reference sequence). The CDR3 has 16 amino acids. V was pared by 0 bases and J by 6 bases, with 16 bases between. The CDR3 loop is CASSLAGAEGGNIQYF. DNA for the CDR3: TGTGCCAGCAGCTTGGCAGGGGCGGAGGGGGGAAACATTCAGTACTTC.

V usage is TRBV5-8 and J usage is TRBJ2-2; D not resolved. Trimming shortened V by 0 bases and J by 4 bases, and 4 bases separated the two germline ends. CDR1 is SGHTS and CDR2 is YDEGEE in the germline V gene. The CDR3 length is 13 residues. The CDR3 reads CASSLDFTGELFF. DNA for the CDR3: TGTGCCAGCAGCTTGGACTTCACCGGGGAGCTGTTTTTT.

This clone was counted only a few times. The chain combines TRBV19 with TRBJ2-2; D is undetermined. Germline V gene sequence: CDR1 LNHDA, CDR2 SQIVND (reference sequence). The CDR3 totals 13 residues. Trimming removed 1 base at V and 4 bases at J, with 4 bases between. This chain's CDR3 is CASSIAGTGELFF. The CDR3 DNA reads TGTGCCAGTAGTATAGCAGGCACCGGGGAGCTGTTTTTT.

The J gene is TRBJ1-1, the V gene TRBV10-3; D is possibly TRBD1 (5 bases). With 6 bases removed from V and 1 base from J, the gap between germline ends came to 9 bases. The germline V gene has CDR1 ENHRY and CDR2 SYGVKD. CDR3 length: 13 amino acids. The CDR3 DNA follows: TGTGCCATCAGCCAACAGGAGAACACTGAAGCTTTCTTT. This gives the protein CAISQQENTEAFF.

The J gene is TRBJ1-2, the V gene TRBV6-5; 8 nucleotides agree with TRBD1. Per the germline V gene, CDR1 is MNHEY and CDR2 is SVGAGI. V was pared by 6 bases and J by 8 bases, with 11 bases of the junction left unmatched. The CDR3 runs to 14 residues. The CDR3 here is CASSPDRAFWGYTF. DNA of the CDR3: TGTGCCAGCAGCCCGGACAGGGCGTTTTGGGGCTACACCTTC.

The chain recombines TRBV6-1 with TRBJ1-1, with 7 positions matching TRBD1. V dropped 7 bases and J dropped 2; count of bases not matched to a gene: 16. The CDR3 totals 17 residues. Germline V gives CDR1 MNHNS, CDR2 SASEGT. CDR3 nucleotide sequence: TGTGCCAGCACTGAGACAGGGCTCGGGTTGCGCAACACTGAAGCTTTCTTT. Protein product: CASTETGLGLRNTEAFF.

CDR3 DNA sequence: TGTGCCAGCAGTGAGAAATCTAACTATGGCTACACCTTC. Its translation: CASSEKSNYGYTF. The chain recombines TRBV27 with TRBJ1-2; D unclear. The germline CDR1 and CDR2 sequences are MNHEY and SMNVEV (reference sequence). The CDR3 has 13 residues. The V gene lost 5 bases and the J gene lost 0 bases, with 7 bases spanning the gap.

The genes are TRBV7-9 and TRBJ1-4; no reliable D call. CDR1 and CDR2 (germline): SEHNR, FQNEAQ (reference sequence). The V gene lost 5 bases and the J gene lost 0 bases, with 10 bases spanning the gap. This CDR3 is 15 amino acids long. CDR3 sequence (DNA): TGTGCCAGCAGCCCCGGCCGTTCAACTAATGAAAAACTGTTTTTT. Its protein is CASSPGRSTNEKLFF.